A single sample gave rise to the 20 T cell receptor beta chains below, sequenced in a study of glioma-infiltrating T cells. TCR alpha and beta CDR3 regions were amplified from RNA using iRepertoire nested multiplex PCR. TCRdb re-called the multiplex PCR reads through MiXCR, storing one row per CDR3 protein. The repertoire holds about 190,000 distinct CDR3 sequences, with roughly 32% as singletons. Sequenced: glioma tissue, nonneoplastic brain tissue, or PBMCs (not recorded which). The receptor source for this set is a human donor with low-grade glioma or glioblastoma, undergoing nonglioma brain surgery, or in good health (not recorded which).

The chain joins TRBV10-3 to TRBJ2-5; 7 nucleotides line up with TRBD1. Germline CDR1 ENHRY, CDR2 SYGVKD. The CDR3 loop spans 14 amino acids. V lost 4 bases, J lost 4 bases, and 6 bases stayed unmatched. CDR3 sequence: CAISVRDSRETQYF. The CDR3 DNA reads as TGTGCCATCAGTGTCCGGGACAGCCGAGAGACCCAGTACTTC.

This clonotype was seen only a few times. This chain uses TRBV4-1 with TRBJ2-5; D unresolved. V was pared by 0 bases and J by 4 bases, with 12 bases between. The V gene's germline CDR1 is MGHRA and CDR2 YSYEKL. The CDR3 runs to 15 residues. The CDR3 DNA sequence: TGCGCCAGCAGCCAAGATATTTGGGTACGAGAGACCCAGTACTTC. Protein: CASSQDIWVRETQYF.

Turning to this clonotype: A much larger clonotype is one base distant, so this may be a read error. The chain couples TRBV3-1 to TRBJ1-6; the D is unclear. The CDR3 contains 16 residues. The germline V gene has CDR1 LGHDT and CDR2 YNNKEL (reference sequence). CDR3 sequence reads: CASSQVGGVYNSPFHF. CDR3 sequence (DNA): TGTGCCAGCAGCCAAGTCGGAGGTGTATATAATTCACCCTTCCACTTT. Using reference TRBV3-1 and TRBJ1-6 for the parts outside the CDR3, the full variable domain is DTAVSQTPKYLVTQMGNDKSIKCEQNLGHDTMYWYKQDSKKFLKIMFSYNNKELIINETVPNRFSPKSPDKAHLNLHINSLELGDSAVYFCASSQVGGVYNSPFHFGNGTRLTVT.

A note on this clonotype: Since a much larger clone is just one base distant, this may be a read error. V and J are TRBV4-1 and TRBJ1-1; 10 bases map to TRBD1. J gave up 3 bases and V 6 bases, and 7 bases lay outside the gene matches. The CDR3 contains 15 residues. Germline values: CDR1 MGHRA, CDR2 YSYEKL. CDR3 region: CASRQVGQGYTEAFF. DNA of the CDR3: TGCGCCAGCAGACAGGTGGGACAGGGGTACACTGAAGCTTTCTTT.

This clonotype appeared many times. The V call is TRBV4-1, the J call TRBJ1-6, with 7 bases identical to TRBD1. Per germline, CDR1 MGHRA and CDR2 YSYEKL. The V gene end was trimmed by 4 bases and the J gene end by 6 bases; junction bases not matched to a gene: 9. This CDR3 is 16 amino acids long. CDR3 amino acids: CASSLFRDSSNSPLHF. The CDR3 nucleotides read TGCGCCAGCAGCCTTTTCCGGGACAGCAGTAATTCACCCCTCCACTTT.

The CDR3, as DNA: TGCAGCGTTGAAGAAGCACCGATAAGTGGCGAGCAGTACTTC. Its protein product is CSVEEAPISGEQYF. The rearrangement links TRBV29-1 to TRBJ2-7, with D unresolved. V lost 0 bases and J lost 6, with 15 bases in between. In germline, CDR1 is SQVTM, CDR2 ANQGSEA. This CDR3 spans 14 amino acids.

Ten or more counts support this clonotype. The chain has TRBV6-2 or TRBV6-3 and TRBJ1-2; D is unresolved. The CDR3 has 16 amino acids. Trimming stripped 0 bases from V and 4 bases from J, with 15 bases between. The germline V gene encodes CDR1 MNHEY and CDR2 SVGEGT. CDR3 protein: CASSYSTSAAPYGYTF. The CDR3 DNA reads TGTGCCAGCAGTTACTCGACGTCTGCCGCTCCCTATGGCTACACCTTC.

This clonotype was seen ten or more times. This chain uses TRBV6-2 or TRBV6-3 with TRBJ2-1; D is uncertain. Germline lookup yields CDR1 MNHEY and CDR2 SVGEGT. V was trimmed by 3 bases and J by 12 bases, leaving 18 bases between them. This CDR3 contains 14 residues. CDR3 coding DNA: TGTGCCAGCAGTTATGTTTGGTCCTCGTTCGGGCAGTTCTTC. Translated: CASSYVWSSFGQFF.

This clonotype was found many times. The rearrangement links TRBV6-1 to TRBJ2-3; D gene unclear. V lost 5 bases, J lost 7 bases, and 19 bases lay in between. Germline V gives CDR1 MNHNS, CDR2 SASEGT. The CDR3 length is 15 residues. The CDR3: CASSFFRPGENTQYF. CDR3 nucleotide sequence: TGTGCCAGCAGTTTCTTTCGACCTGGGGAAAATACGCAGTATTTT.

Many counts were recorded for this clonotype. The genes are TRBV20-1 and TRBJ1-5; unclear D gene. Trimming left V 0 bases short and J 6 bases short, with 15 bases between. Germline CDR1 DFQATT, CDR2 SNEGSKA (reference sequence). The CDR3 extends over 15 amino acids. For the CDR3, the DNA is TGCAGTGCTAGAGATAGGATTGGCCAGTTTCAGCCCCAGCATTTT. This codes for CSARDRIGQFQPQHF.

The V gene is TRBV4-1, the J gene TRBJ2-1; weak D call: TRBD2 (5 bases). There are 15 residues in the CDR3. Trimming cost V 1 base and J 1 base, with 8 bases left between them. Germline CDR1 and CDR2: MGHRA and YSYEKL. In DNA form, the CDR3 reads TGCGCCAGCAGCCAAGGAGAGGGTTCCTACAATGAGCAGTTCTTC. Protein product: CASSQGEGSYNEQFF.

This clonotype was seen repeatedly, ten times or more. The chain employs TRBV18 and TRBJ1-2; unclear D gene. Trimming removed 4 bases at V and 6 bases at J, with 18 bases between. CDR1 is KGHSH, CDR2 LQKENI, per germline. The CDR3 length is 15 residues. Here the CDR3 DNA reads TGTGCCAGCTCACAACGGGAGGACCGGGTGGATGGCTACACCTTC. It encodes CASSQREDRVDGYTF.

This clonotype was recorded many times. The chain joins TRBV7-2 to TRBJ1-4, with D perhaps TRBD1 (5 bases). The CDR3 extends over 15 amino acids. V lost 0 bases to trimming and J lost 8 bases, with 13 bases between them. Germline assignment: CDR1 SGHTA and CDR2 FQGNSA. This chain's CDR3 is CASSLARQGNEKLFF. The CDR3 nucleotides are TGTGCCAGCAGCTTAGCGCGGCAGGGAAACGAAAAACTGTTTTTT.

This clonotype has ten or more counts. The rearrangement uses TRBV4-2 and TRBJ2-3, with D possibly called TRBD1 or TRBD2 (5 bases each). Germline loops: CDR1 LGHNA, CDR2 YNFKEQ. The CDR3 spans 16 residues. The V end was cut by 0 bases, the J end by 0 bases, with 10 bases between. The CDR3 nucleotides read TGTGCCAGCAGCCAAGATCGAGGGGTCAGCACAGATACGCAGTATTTT. Protein: CASSQDRGVSTDTQYF.

About this clonotype itself: One end of the junction varies from germline; a read error may be responsible. J is TRBJ2-7 and V is TRBV29-1; the D is unclear. The CDR3 runs 12 residues. Germline lookup yields CDR1 SQVTM and CDR2 ANQGSEA. CDR3 DNA sequence: TGCAGCGGCTGCGACATTTCCTGCGAGCAGTACTTC. It is translated as CSGCDISCEQYF.

This clonotype was observed at least ten times. The rearrangement links TRBV6-1 to TRBJ2-7, with a weak D call TRBD1 (6 bases). Trimming pared 4 bases from V and 4 bases from J, leaving 20 bases between. Germline V gene lookup returns CDR1 MNHNS and CDR2 SASEGT. This CDR3 region has 16 residues. The CDR3 loop reads CASSAPLGRGEYEQYF. CDR3 DNA sequence: TGTGCCAGCAGTGCCCCTCTCGGCAGGGGAGAATACGAGCAGTACTTC.

This chain links TRBV7-9 with TRBJ2-3, with unresolved D. Germline lookup yields CDR1 SEHNR and CDR2 FQNEAQ (reference sequence). This CDR3 is built from 12 residues. Trimming left V 5 bases short and J 7 bases short, with 10 bases between. CDR3 loop: CASSPGSYTQYF. CDR3 sequence (DNA): TGTGCCAGCAGCCCGGGCTCTTATACGCAGTATTTT. Based on the CDR3 plus reference TRBV7-9 and TRBJ2-3, the full variable domain is DTGVSQNPRHKITKRGQNVTFRCDPISEHNRLYWYRQTLGQGPEFLTYFQNEAQLEKSRLLSDRFSAERPKGSFSTLEIQRTEQGDSAMYLCASSPGSYTQYFGPGTRLTVL.

In regard to this clonotype: One end of the junction is discordant with germline, which a read error may explain. The chain links TRBV5-1 to TRBJ1-4; 9 nucleotides agree with TRBD1. This CDR3 has 15 residues. CDR1 is SGHRS and CDR2 is YFSETQ in the germline V gene. In DNA form, the CDR3 reads TGCGCCGGCAGCTTCTCCGGGACAGGGCCCGAAAAACTGTTTTTT. Residues: CAGSFSGTGPEKLFF.

This chain connects TRBV5-1 to TRBJ2-3; the match to TRBD2 covers 11 bases. CDR3 length: 16 residues. Germline V gives CDR1 SGHRS, CDR2 YFSETQ. V shed 4 bases and J 10 bases; nucleotides not matched to a gene: 14. DNA of the CDR3: TGCGCCAGCAGCGTGCTCACTAGCGGGAGTTCTGATGCGCAGTATTTT. This encodes CASSVLTSGSSDAQYF.

This chain joins TRBV27 and TRBJ2-1; TRBD1 aligns across 8 bases. The CDR3 length is 13 residues. Germline V gives CDR1 MNHEY, CDR2 SMNVEV (reference sequence). Trimming at V came to 6 bases and at J to 8 bases, leaving 6 bases not matched to a gene. The CDR3 DNA follows: TGTGCCAGCAGCTTTGACAGGGGCTATGAGCAGTTCTTC. Protein product: CASSFDRGYEQFF.